The text below deals with one T cell receptor (beta chain). Its target is not known. Someone took an approximately 2.3 ml blood sample from each of the donors. The source of the sample is a study of monozygotic twins with inflammatory bowel disease. Study-level points and caveats: Distinct T cell subtypes could not be told apart. Relative to healthy twins, IBD patients had fewer clonotypes in common with others, a gap that was especially apparent with disease activity.

In preparing each TCR library, 3500 ng of total RNA was used. TCRdb re-called the 5' RACE reads; every CDR3 protein appears as one record, without DNA. Its listing shows 120,000 to 150,000 distinct CDR3 sequences. The source material was blood. This TCR derives from a human donor with ulcerative colitis or Crohn's disease, or a healthy co-twin of an affected twin (not recorded which).

This CDR3 is CASSPGGTRQETQYF. The gene calls are TRBV11-1 and TRBJ2-5; absent DNA, TCRdb's TRBD1 call cannot be checked. The germline gives CDR1 SGHAT, CDR2 FQDESV (reference sequence). The CDR3 contains 15 residues.